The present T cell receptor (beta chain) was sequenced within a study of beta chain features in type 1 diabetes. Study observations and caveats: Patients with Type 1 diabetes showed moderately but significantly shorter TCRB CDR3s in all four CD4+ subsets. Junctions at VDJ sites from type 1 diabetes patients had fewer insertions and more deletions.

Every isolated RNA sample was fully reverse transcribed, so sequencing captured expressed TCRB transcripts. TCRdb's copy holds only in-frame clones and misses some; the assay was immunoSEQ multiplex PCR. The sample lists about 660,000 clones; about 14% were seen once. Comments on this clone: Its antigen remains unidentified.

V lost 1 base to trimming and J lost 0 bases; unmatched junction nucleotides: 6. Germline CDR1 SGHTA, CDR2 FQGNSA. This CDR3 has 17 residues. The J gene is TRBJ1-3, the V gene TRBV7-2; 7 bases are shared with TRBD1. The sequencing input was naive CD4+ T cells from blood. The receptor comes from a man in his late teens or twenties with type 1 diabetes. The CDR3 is CASSLVGTAYSGNTIYF. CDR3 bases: TGTGCCAGCAGCTTAGTGGGGACAGCCTACTCTGGAAACACCATATATTTT.